A single count supports the clone carrying this TCR beta chain. This table comes from immunoSEQ multiplex PCR, and its TCRdb copy is limited to in-frame clones, with some not included. The table shows approximately 260,000 clones, with 75% to 95% occurring only once. Those enrolled, adults aged about 18 to 95 years, came from 24 US areas. The data are from a study of blood T cell repertoires in COVID-19. J was trimmed by 2 bases and V by 5 bases; bases with no gene match: 2. This CDR3 has 13 amino acids. Per the germline V gene, CDR1 is MNHEY and CDR2 is SMNVEV (reference sequence). The gene calls are TRBV27 and TRBJ1-2; 7 positions agree with TRBD1. The TCR sequence derives from a woman in her late teens or twenties who had recovered from COVID-19. Material for sequencing was PBMCs or T cells enriched from blood (not recorded which). CDR3 DNA: TGTGCCAGCAGTACGACAGGGAACTATGGCTACACCTTC. Its protein product is CASSTTGNYGYTF.